This paragraph reports one TCR beta chain. The assay was immunoSEQ multiplex PCR, and TCRdb's table has in-frame clones only and misses some. The sample yields about 73,000 clones, about 98% seen once. Thawed PBMCs were FACS-sorted into unstimulated CD4+CD25+CD127- regulatory T cells, CD4+CD25- non-regulatory cells, CD4 and CD8 cells. The sample belongs to a study of Tregs in tolerant kidney transplant recipients. Germline CDR1 and CDR2: SEHNR and FQNEAQ (reference sequence). V shed 5 bases, J shed 8 bases, and the junction held 4 bases outside the gene matches. CDR3 length equals 14 residues. The chain links TRBV7-9 to TRBJ2-1, with TRBD2 matching over 12 bases. This sequence originates from a human donor who received a combined kidney and bone marrow transplant. The specimen was CD4+ T cells from blood, collected before the transplant. The CDR3 DNA is TGTGCCAGCAGCATCGGACTAGCGGGATATGAGCAGTTCTTC. Amino acids: CASSIGLAGYEQFF.